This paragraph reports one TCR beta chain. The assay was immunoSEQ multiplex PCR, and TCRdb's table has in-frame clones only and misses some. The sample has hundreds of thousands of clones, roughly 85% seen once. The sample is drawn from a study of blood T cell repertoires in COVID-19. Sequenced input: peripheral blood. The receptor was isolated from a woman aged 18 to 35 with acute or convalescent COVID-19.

Written as DNA, the CDR3 is TGTGCCAGCAGGGCGGACTACAATTCACCCCTCCACTTT. Its protein product is CASRADYNSPLHF. The chain has TRBV9 and TRBJ1-6; D unresolved. The V gene lost 5 bases and the J gene lost 7 bases, with 10 bases spanning the gap. Germline V lookup: CDR1 SGDLS, CDR2 YYNGEE. This CDR3 comprises 13 residues.